The sequence of this T cell receptor (beta chain) was determined in a study of cytomegalovirus exposure and HLA in healthy donors. Overall study: Caucasian-associated ancestry cluster membership applied to under 85% of a few hundred genotyped donors.

The CDR3 is 12 residues long. V was shortened by 6 bases and J by 8 bases, with 16 bases between the two germline ends. The germline V gene encodes CDR1 SQVTM and CDR2 ANQGSEA. Use of 60 Vbeta and 13 Jbeta primers characterized the PCR. The data were produced by immunoSEQ multiplex PCR, yet TCRdb's version contains in-frame clones alone and is incomplete. This sample has about 120,000 clones, with around 77% found just once. This clone was seen a single time. Its antigen is currently unknown. Findings and caveats of the study: Beyond CMV serostatus, there was no information to go on about immune exposure. It was confirmed in vitro that three of the CMV-associated chains were specific for CMV antigens. A later analysis showed that HLA-associated TCR beta chains had undergone more clonal expansion than equally common others.

The sequenced sample consisted of PBMCs. This chain uses TRBV29-1 with TRBJ1-2; tentatively, D is TRBD1 (5 bases). The sequence came from a woman between 25 and 40 years old in good health and CMV-seropositive. For the CDR3, the DNA is TGCAGCGTGGCTACTGCAGGGTTGGGCTACACCTTC. This codes for CSVATAGLGYTF.